What follows are 30 T cell receptor beta chains derived from one specimen sequenced in a study of control samples from healthy donors and cancer patients. Libraries were prepared by immunoSEQ multiplex PCR; TCRdb keeps only in-frame clonotypes and omits some of them. This table holds fewer than 200,000 clones, around 90% found once. Specimen: blood. The receptors come from a woman aged 45 to 65 in good health.

This clone has just one count. V gene TRBV2 combines with J gene TRBJ2-7; TRBD2 aligns across 11 bases. Germline V gene lookup returns CDR1 SNHLY and CDR2 FYNNEI. After removal of 5 bases from V and 1 base from J, the junction contained 10 bases not matched to a gene. The CDR3 runs 17 residues. The CDR3 sequence: CASSSGEGLADSYEQYF. CDR3 DNA sequence: TGTGCCAGCAGTTCGGGCGAGGGACTAGCGGATTCCTACGAGCAGTACTTC.

J is TRBJ1-5 and V is TRBV30, with a tentative D call TRBD1 (6 bases). Germline lookup yields CDR1 GTSNPN and CDR2 SVGIG (reference sequence). This CDR3 has 16 residues. With 0 bases removed from V and 1 base from J, the gap between germline ends came to 13 bases. Here the CDR3 DNA reads TGTGCCTGGAGTGTATTGACGGGGGCAAGCAATCAGCCCCAGCATTTT. This codes for CAWSVLTGASNQPQHF.

The chain joins TRBV13 to TRBJ2-4, with unresolved D. The length of the CDR3 is 14 residues. Germline loops: CDR1 PRHDT, CDR2 FYEKMQ (reference sequence). Trimming shortened V by 0 bases and J by 7 bases, and 10 bases separated the two germline ends. DNA of the CDR3: TGTGCCAGCAGCTTAGGAGTTAAAGAGAACATTCAGTACTTC. Translating it yields CASSLGVKENIQYF.

V gene TRBV25-1 combines with J gene TRBJ1-4; no clear D gene. In germline, CDR1 is MGHDK, CDR2 SYGVNS. The CDR3 covers 15 residues. Trimming took off 1 base at V and 7 bases at J, with 13 bases between the two ends. The CDR3 coding sequence is TGTGCCAGCAGTGAATCAGGAAGGGAGAGTGAAAAACTGTTTTTT. It yields the protein CASSESGRESEKLFF.

The V call is TRBV5-4, the J call TRBJ2-5, with 8 bases aligning to TRBD1. CDR1 and CDR2 from the germline V gene are SGHNT and YYREEE (reference sequence). Trimming removed 4 bases from V and 14 bases from J; junction bases left unmatched: 13. CDR3 length: 13 amino acids. CDR3 bases: TGTGCCAGCAGCAAGGGACCTGGACAGGGAGACTACTTC. Its translation: CASSKGPGQGDYF.

The chain joins TRBV30 to TRBJ2-6; no clear D gene. The CDR3 spans 12 residues. Germline V gene lookup returns CDR1 GTSNPN and CDR2 SVGIG (reference sequence). V was trimmed by 3 bases and J by 5 bases, leaving 5 bases between them. The CDR3 sequence is CAWSRRANVLTF. The CDR3 DNA reads as TGTGCCTGGAGCAGGAGGGCCAACGTCCTGACTTTC.

V is TRBV19 and J is TRBJ2-5, with 10 bases matching TRBD2. Trimming removed 6 bases from V and 5 bases from J; junction bases left unmatched: 6. Germline V CDR1 and CDR2: LNHDA, SQIVND (reference sequence). CDR3 length equals 14 residues. CDR3 coding DNA: TGTGCCAGTAGCCCTAGCGGGAGATACGAGACCCAGTACTTC. Its translation is CASSPSGRYETQYF.

The chain couples TRBV6-6 to TRBJ1-5, with 11 positions matching TRBD1. The CDR3 runs to 15 residues. Trimming took 6 bases from V and 1 from J; bases not matched to a gene: 2. Germline values: CDR1 MNHNY, CDR2 SVGAGI (reference sequence). CDR3 coding DNA: TGTGCCAGCAGCCGGACAGGGGGCAGCAATCAGCCCCAGCATTTT. Its protein is CASSRTGGSNQPQHF.

The chain is built from TRBV10-1 and TRBJ1-2; the D gene is possibly TRBD1 (5 bases). The germline V gene encodes CDR1 WNHNN and CDR2 SYGVQD (reference sequence). The CDR3 consists of 13 residues. V lost 8 bases, J lost 5 bases, and 15 bases lay in between. CDR3 sequence (DNA): TGCGCCAGCCCGGGGGTCGTTAGTTATGGCTACACCTTC. Protein: CASPGVVSYGYTF.

The chain combines TRBV11-1 with TRBJ1-2, with a possible D match to TRBD1 (5 bases). CDR1 SGHAT and CDR2 FQDESV come from the germline V gene (reference sequence). The V gene lost 5 bases and the J gene lost 4 bases, with 11 bases spanning the gap. This CDR3 contains 13 residues. The CDR3 is CASSPDRLYGYTF. CDR3 coding DNA: TGTGCCAGCAGCCCTGACAGACTCTATGGCTACACCTTC.

The CDR3 bases are TGTGCCAGCAGTTTATGGGGGGAAGCTTTCTTT. It specifies CASSLWGEAFF. The V call is TRBV12-3 or TRBV12-4, the J call TRBJ1-1; D possibly corresponds to TRBD1 (5 bases). The V and J ends lost 2 bases and 8 bases respectively, with 6 bases between them. The CDR3 has 11 amino acids.

The chain employs TRBV10-1 and TRBJ2-5; no firm D call. The CDR3 runs to 11 residues. With 3 bases removed from V and 7 bases from J, the gap between germline ends came to 6 bases. Germline lookup yields CDR1 WNHNN and CDR2 SYGVQD (reference sequence). As DNA, the CDR3 is TGCGCCAGCAGTGATAGAGGGACCCAGTACTTC. Translation gives CASSDRGTQYF.

V and J are TRBV19 and TRBJ2-2; 10 bases match TRBD2. Trimming cost V 9 bases and J 1 base; bases outside gene matches: 5. CDR1 is LNHDA, CDR2 SQIVND, per germline (reference sequence). The CDR3 consists of 15 residues. The CDR3 reads CASLRLAGNTGELFF. In DNA form, the CDR3 reads TGTGCCAGCCTGAGACTAGCGGGGAACACCGGGGAGCTGTTTTTT.

The rearrangement links TRBV2 to TRBJ1-4; possibly TRBD1 for D (5 bases). The CDR3 covers 15 residues. Germline CDR1 SNHLY, CDR2 FYNNEI. V gave up 1 base and J gave up 6 bases, with 12 bases separating them. This CDR3 reads CASSEGGQGYEKLFF. CDR3 DNA sequence: TGTGCCAGCAGTGAAGGGGGCCAGGGTTATGAAAAACTGTTTTTT.

The chain links TRBV29-1 to TRBJ2-2; D gene unclear. The CDR3 has 13 residues. Germline V gene lookup returns CDR1 SQVTM and CDR2 ANQGSEA. The germline V and J ends were trimmed by 2 bases and 1 base, with 5 bases remaining between them. CDR3 in amino acids: CSVELENTGELFF. DNA for the CDR3: TGCAGCGTTGAACTCGAGAACACCGGGGAGCTGTTTTTT.

The chain couples TRBV9 to TRBJ1-1; weak D call: TRBD1 (5 bases). V was cut by 5 bases and J by 6 bases, with 14 bases left in between. CDR1 and CDR2 (germline): SGDLS, YYNGEE. CDR3 length: 13 residues. The CDR3 coding sequence is TGTGCCAGCAGTCGGGAGGGGAGGGCTGAAGCTTTCTTT. It codes for CASSREGRAEAFF.

The chain recombines TRBV11-3 with TRBJ2-3; 15 nucleotides line up with TRBD2. Unmatched junction bases numbered 9, after V lost 5 bases and J lost 0 bases. The CDR3 extends over 19 amino acids. Germline values: CDR1 SGHNT, CDR2 YENEEA. The CDR3 DNA sequence: TGTGCCAGCAGCCCACATGGAGGGACTAGCGGGGGGAGCACAGATACGCAGTATTTT. As protein: CASSPHGGTSGGSTDTQYF.

This clone was picked up one time. The chain joins TRBV20-1 to TRBJ2-5; perhaps TRBD2 as D (5 bases). Trimming took 3 bases from V and 2 from J, leaving 13 bases between them. The CDR3 spans 14 residues. Germline-derived CDR1 and CDR2 are DFQATT and SNEGSKA (reference sequence). The CDR3 nucleotides read TGCAGTGCTAGTGAGGCGGGTCGACAAGAGACCCAGTACTTC. Its translation is CSASEAGRQETQYF.

This clone was counted once. The chain couples TRBV27 to TRBJ1-5; TRBD1 aligns across 8 bases. Looked up from germline, CDR1 is MNHEY and CDR2 is SMNVEV (reference sequence). J was trimmed by 4 bases and V by 6 bases; bases with no gene match: 2. The CDR3 extends over 13 amino acids. CDR3 sequence reads: CASRGTGNQPQHF. As DNA, the CDR3 is TGTGCCAGCAGGGGGACAGGAAATCAGCCCCAGCATTTT.

The CDR3, as DNA: TGTGCCAGCAGTTCCTTCCAGGGGGTTACGCAGTATTTT. This codes for CASSSFQGVTQYF. The V call is TRBV12-3 or TRBV12-4, the J call TRBJ2-3, with TRBD1 matching 7 bases. The junction had 6 bases not matched to a gene; V was cut back by 4 bases and J by 8 bases. This CDR3 has 13 residues.

The chain joins TRBV3-1 (or the pseudogene TRBV3-2) to TRBJ1-4; 11 bases align to TRBD1. This CDR3 has 15 residues. V trimming: 4 bases; J trimming: 8 bases; junction bases outside the gene matches: 6. Per the germline V gene, CDR1 is LGHDT and CDR2 is YNNKEL (reference sequence). This chain's CDR3 is CASSPKGQGGEKLFF. CDR3 coding DNA: TGTGCCAGCAGCCCCAAGGGACAGGGGGGGGAAAAACTGTTTTTT.

The V call is TRBV4-3, the J call TRBJ2-3; D not certain. The CDR3 is made up of 14 amino acids. Per germline, CDR1 LGHNA and CDR2 YSLEER. Between the trimmed V and J ends, which lost 0 bases and 4 bases, there was a span of 8 bases. CDR3 residues: CASSQDNLADTQYF. CDR3 nucleotide sequence: TGCGCCAGCAGCCAAGATAACCTAGCAGATACGCAGTATTTT.

The V call is TRBV9, the J call TRBJ1-5; 8 bases are a match to TRBD1. The CDR3 has 14 amino acids. Germline V lookup: CDR1 SGDLS, CDR2 YYNGEE. Trimming cost V 3 bases and J 5 bases; bases outside gene matches: 4. The DNA of the CDR3 is TGTGCCAGCAGCGCAGGGACAGGTTATCAGCCCCAGCATTTT. Encoded protein: CASSAGTGYQPQHF.

The chain recombines TRBV6-5 with TRBJ1-2, with D possibly TRBD1 on 6 matching bases. Trimming removed 5 bases from V and 2 bases from J, with 9 bases in between. CDR1 MNHEY and CDR2 SVGAGI come from the germline V gene. This CDR3 has 13 residues. The CDR3 is CASSKGGNYGYTF. CDR3 coding DNA: TGTGCCAGCAGTAAGGGGGGCAACTATGGCTACACCTTC.

The chain is built from TRBV7-2 and TRBJ2-1; 16 bases map to TRBD2. This CDR3 is 19 amino acids long. Germline V gives CDR1 SGHTA, CDR2 FQGNSA. After removal of 2 bases from V and 0 bases from J, the junction contained 4 bases not matched to a gene. The CDR3 sequence is CASSLKGLAGGSSYNEQFF. The DNA of the CDR3 is TGTGCCAGCAGCTTAAAGGGACTAGCGGGAGGGAGCTCCTACAATGAGCAGTTCTTC.

The chain links TRBV6-5 to TRBJ2-1; D gene uncertain. This CDR3 is built from 15 residues. The V end was cut by 3 bases, the J end by 5 bases, with 14 bases between. Germline CDR1 MNHEY, CDR2 SVGAGI. In nucleotides, the CDR3 is TGTGCCAGCAGTTATGAATTGGGCAGCCACAATGAGCAGTTCTTC. It encodes CASSYELGSHNEQFF.

This CDR3 is CASRSTTSNTGELFF. The DNA of the CDR3 is TGTGCCAGCCGGTCTACCACGTCGAACACCGGGGAGCTGTTTTTT. V usage is TRBV2 and J usage is TRBJ2-2; D uncertain. CDR1 is SNHLY and CDR2 is FYNNEI in the germline V gene. Trimming left V 8 bases short and J 0 bases short, with 13 bases between. The CDR3 is made up of 15 amino acids.

This clone has only one observation. The chain uses TRBV7-9 and TRBJ1-6; no clear D. Germline V gene sequence: CDR1 SEHNR, CDR2 FQNEAQ (reference sequence). CDR3 length: 18 residues. Trimming stripped 6 bases from V and 0 bases from J, with 18 bases between. The CDR3 DNA follows: TGTGCCAGCAGACGAGCAACCGGGCCCCGCTCCTATAATTCACCCCTCCACTTT. Amino acids: CASRRATGPRSYNSPLHF.

This chain joins TRBV27 and TRBJ1-6; TRBD1 is a possible D gene (5 bases). The CDR3 spans 15 residues. V dropped 6 bases and J dropped 0 bases, with 9 bases sitting between them. Germline V CDR1 and CDR2: MNHEY, SMNVEV (reference sequence). In DNA form, the CDR3 reads TGTGCCAGCAGCTATCAGGGCTCCTATAATTCACCCCTCCACTTT. Its translation: CASSYQGSYNSPLHF.

V and J are TRBV5-1 and TRBJ1-1; no clear D. With 2 bases removed from V and 0 bases from J, the gap between germline ends came to 5 bases. From germline, CDR1 is SGHRS and CDR2 YFSETQ. CDR3 length equals 13 residues. The CDR3 loop reads CASSLGLNTEAFF. The CDR3 DNA sequence: TGCGCCAGCAGCTTAGGTTTGAACACTGAAGCTTTCTTT.